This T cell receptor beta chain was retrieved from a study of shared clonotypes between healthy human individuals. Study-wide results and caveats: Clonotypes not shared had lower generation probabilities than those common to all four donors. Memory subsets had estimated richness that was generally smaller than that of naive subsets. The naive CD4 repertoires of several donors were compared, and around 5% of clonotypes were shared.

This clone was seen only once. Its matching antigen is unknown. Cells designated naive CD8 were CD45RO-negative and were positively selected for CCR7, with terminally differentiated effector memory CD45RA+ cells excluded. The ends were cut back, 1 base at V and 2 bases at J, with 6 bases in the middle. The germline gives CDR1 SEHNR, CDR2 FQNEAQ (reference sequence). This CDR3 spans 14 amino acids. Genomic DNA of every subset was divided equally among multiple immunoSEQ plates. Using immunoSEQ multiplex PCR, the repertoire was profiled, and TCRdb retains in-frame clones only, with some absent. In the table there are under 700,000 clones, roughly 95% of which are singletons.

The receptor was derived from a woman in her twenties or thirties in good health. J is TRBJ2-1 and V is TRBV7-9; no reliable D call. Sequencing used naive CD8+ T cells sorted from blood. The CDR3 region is CASSLVDAYNEQFF. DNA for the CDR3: TGTGCCAGCAGCTTAGTTGACGCCTACAATGAGCAGTTCTTC.